Each of the 7 T cell receptor beta chains below was sequenced from the same sample in a study of T cell responses to AZD1222 COVID-19 vaccine. The method was immunoSEQ multiplex PCR; TCRdb's version includes in-frame clones alone and lacks a portion of them. The data contain some 91,000 clones, approximately 90% of them singletons. Specimen: peripheral blood, collected on day 0 of AZD1222 vaccination. Receptors originate from an adult in good health.

The rearrangement joins TRBV4-1 to TRBJ2-3, with D possibly TRBD1 on 5 matching bases. Per the germline V gene, CDR1 is MGHRA and CDR2 is YSYEKL. V lost 6 bases and J 6 bases, leaving 10 bases between the germline ends. The CDR3 is 12 residues long. For the CDR3, the DNA is TGCGCCAGCAGGGGGCGCTGGGATACGCAGTATTTT. Translation gives CASRGRWDTQYF.

The V and J genes are TRBV7-9 and TRBJ1-1; D might be TRBD1 (6 bases). The germline V and J ends were trimmed by 10 bases and 0 bases, with 15 bases remaining between them. Per germline, CDR1 SEHNR and CDR2 FQNEAQ (reference sequence). The CDR3 runs 14 residues. CDR3 sequence (DNA): TGTGCCATCTCAGGACAGCTCATGAACACTGAAGCTTTCTTT. Amino acid sequence: CAISGQLMNTEAFF.

The rearrangement joins TRBV5-4 to TRBJ2-1; a possible D gene is TRBD2 (5 bases). V shed 4 bases and J shed 0 bases, with 17 bases lying between them. The CDR3 covers 17 residues. The germline V gene has CDR1 SGHNT and CDR2 YYREEE (reference sequence). The DNA of the CDR3 is TGTGCCAGCAGCGCCGGGATTATTCCCAGCTCCTACAATGAGCAGTTCTTC. Translation: CASSAGIIPSSYNEQFF.

J is TRBJ1-5 and V is TRBV30; 10 bases are a match to TRBD1. The germline V gene encodes CDR1 GTSNPN and CDR2 SVGIG (reference sequence). The CDR3 length is 16 residues. Germline trimming cut 3 bases from V and 2 bases from J; bases unmatched to any gene: 7. CDR3 sequence reads: CAWRSSGTGGNQPQHF. The CDR3 DNA reads TGTGCCTGGAGAAGTTCCGGGACAGGGGGCAATCAGCCCCAGCATTTT.

The rearrangement uses TRBV19 and TRBJ1-3; D may be TRBD1 (5 bases). The CDR3 extends over 13 amino acids. Germline CDR1 reads LNHDA; CDR2 reads SQIVND (reference sequence). V was trimmed by 4 bases and J by 3 bases, leaving 7 bases between them. The CDR3 region is CASSTTGGNTIYF. The CDR3 DNA reads TGTGCCAGTAGTACAACAGGTGGAAACACCATATATTTT.

To note about this clone: Other DNA sequences in this sample translate to the same CDR3. The chain links TRBV9 to TRBJ2-1, with TRBD2 as a possible D gene (5 bases). The CDR3 contains 14 residues. Germline lookup yields CDR1 SGDLS and CDR2 YYNGEE. The V end lost 0 bases, the J end lost 6 bases, and 10 bases lay between the germline ends. The CDR3 nucleotides read TGTGCCAGCAGCGTAGACGGGGATGGCAATGAGCAGTTCTTC. As protein: CASSVDGDGNEQFF.

The chain couples TRBV24-1 to TRBJ2-3; D gene ambiguous. Germline V lookup: CDR1 KGHDR, CDR2 SFDVKD. The CDR3 contains 14 residues. V lost 3 bases, J lost 2 bases, and 8 bases lay in between. The DNA for the CDR3 is TGTGCCACCAGTGATCCCAGGACCACAGATACGCAGTATTTT. Protein sequence: CATSDPRTTDTQYF.